The 8 T cell receptor beta chains in this list originate from one sample, sequenced in a study of OX40 agonist ivuxolimab in advanced cancers. TCRdb's copy holds only in-frame clones and misses some; the assay was immunoSEQ multiplex PCR. Of around 83,000 clones listed, about 89% are singletons. The sequenced sample was CD4+ or CD8+ T cells sorted from blood, obtained in a trial of the OX40 agonist ivuxolimab. The receptors originated from an adult with an advanced solid tumor such as melanoma, head and neck, liver or kidney cancer.

The chain has TRBV7-2 and TRBJ2-7, with 10 bases that match TRBD2. Germline CDR1 reads SGHTA; CDR2 reads FQGNSA. The CDR3 sequence is 17 residues long. The J segment lost 0 bases and the V segment lost 5 bases, leaving 10 bases of the junction unmatched. In DNA form, the CDR3 reads TGTGCCAGCAGCGCGACGCTAGCGGGAGCAGGCTCCTACGAGCAGTACTTC. It is translated as CASSATLAGAGSYEQYF.

The chain recombines TRBV10-3 with TRBJ2-1, with TRBD2 matching over 14 bases. The CDR3 runs to 15 residues. CDR1 and CDR2 from the germline V gene are ENHRY and SYGVKD. V lost 6 bases to trimming and J lost 5 bases; unmatched junction nucleotides: 3. The CDR3 is CAIRRTSGRNNEQFF. In DNA, the CDR3 is TGTGCCATCAGGAGGACTAGCGGGAGGAACAATGAGCAGTTCTTC.

The chain employs TRBV2 and TRBJ1-4; D is unresolved. The CDR3 sequence is 15 residues long. Germline CDR1 reads SNHLY; CDR2 reads FYNNEI. Trimming took 0 bases from V and 4 from J, leaving 9 bases between them. The CDR3 DNA reads TGTGCCAGCAGTGAAGCGCGAGGGAGTAATGAAAAACTGTTTTTT. Its translation is CASSEARGSNEKLFF.

The chain combines TRBV30 with TRBJ1-4; D unresolved. CDR3 length: 16 amino acids. CDR1 GTSNPN and CDR2 SVGIG come from the germline V gene (reference sequence). V lost 0 bases and J 3 bases, leaving 14 bases between the germline ends. CDR3 in amino acids: CAWSVGQPGPNEKLFF. The CDR3 DNA follows: TGTGCCTGGAGTGTTGGGCAGCCAGGCCCTAATGAAAAACTGTTTTTT.

The gene calls are TRBV5-1 and TRBJ2-7, with a possible D match to TRBD2 (5 bases). Per the germline V gene, CDR1 is SGHRS and CDR2 is YFSETQ. V was clipped by 0 bases and J by 3 bases, with 10 bases between them. The CDR3 loop spans 14 amino acids. Here the CDR3 DNA reads TGCGCCAGCAGCTTGGTCGGGGTTCACTACGAGCAGTACTTC. Residues: CASSLVGVHYEQYF.

V and J are TRBV28 and TRBJ2-7, with TRBD1 matching 9 bases. Germline V gene data show CDR1 as MDHEN and CDR2 as SYDVKM. The length of the CDR3 is 14 residues. After removal of 4 bases from V and 9 bases from J, the junction contained 10 bases not matched to a gene. The chain's CDR3 is CASSSSGQGRTQYF. For the CDR3, the DNA is TGTGCCAGCAGTTCCTCGGGACAGGGACGAACGCAGTACTTC.

About this clone itself: Other DNA sequences of this sample code for an identical CDR3. This chain connects TRBV5-6 to TRBJ2-1, with D perhaps matching TRBD2 (6 bases). V was pared by 0 bases and J by 3 bases, with 7 bases between. Germline CDR1 is SGHDT and CDR2 is YYEEEE. The CDR3 loop spans 14 amino acids. CDR3 protein: CASSLAGVYNEQFF. The CDR3, as DNA: TGTGCCAGCAGCTTGGCGGGAGTCTACAATGAGCAGTTCTTC.

V gene TRBV19 combines with J gene TRBJ2-5; 9 positions agree with TRBD2. Germline values: CDR1 LNHDA, CDR2 SQIVND (reference sequence). This CDR3 contains 14 residues. Unmatched junction bases numbered 8, after V lost 7 bases and J lost 5 bases. The CDR3 sequence: CASKRREGGETQYF. The CDR3 DNA reads as TGTGCCAGTAAGCGGCGGGAGGGCGGGGAGACCCAGTACTTC.